This entry lists 18 T cell receptor beta chains sequenced from one sample in a study of technical replicates of blood from a handful of donors. Clones were sequenced by immunoSEQ multiplex PCR, and TCRdb holds only the in-frame ones, with some missing. The table records almost 55,000 clones, 94% of them present only once. The specimen was T cells isolated from PBMCs. The receptor set was obtained from a human donor in good health.

The chain has TRBV5-1 and TRBJ2-2, with D possibly matching TRBD1 (6 bases). CDR1 is SGHRS, CDR2 YFSETQ, per germline. The CDR3 consists of 15 residues. Trimming stripped 5 bases from V and 7 bases from J, with 18 bases between. CDR3 region: CASRRTQGGFGELFF. The CDR3 nucleotides are TGCGCCAGCAGGCGAACCCAAGGGGGTTTCGGGGAGCTGTTTTTT. The complete variable domain, with remaining parts taken from reference TRBV5-1 and TRBJ2-2, reads KAGVTQTPRYLIKTRGQQVTLSCSPISGHRSVSWYQQTPGQGLQFLFEYFSETQRNKGNFPGRFSGRQFSNSRSEMNVSTLELGDSALYLCASRRTQGGFGELFFGEGSRLTVL.

V gene TRBV10-3 combines with J gene TRBJ1-4; D is unresolved. Per the germline V gene, CDR1 is ENHRY and CDR2 is SYGVKD. The CDR3 is 13 amino acids. V was pared by 2 bases and J by 6 bases, with 7 bases between. CDR3 region: CAISELQDEKLFF. DNA of the CDR3: TGTGCCATCAGTGAGCTCCAGGATGAAAAACTGTTTTTT.

The chain joins TRBV10-2 to TRBJ2-3; TRBD2 matches 7 bases. Per the germline V gene, CDR1 is WSHSY and CDR2 is SAAADI. This CDR3 contains 15 residues. Germline trimming cut 5 bases from V and 4 bases from J; bases unmatched to any gene: 9. In nucleotides, the CDR3 is TGCGCCAGCAGTCGTTCGGGGGGTGTTGCAGATACGCAGTATTTT. Translated, it gives CASSRSGGVADTQYF.

The chain joins TRBV7-9 to TRBJ2-3; D possibly corresponds to TRBD1 (5 bases). Trimming removed 8 bases at V and 1 base at J, with 13 bases between. The V gene's germline CDR1 is SEHNR and CDR2 FQNEAQ (reference sequence). The CDR3 consists of 14 residues. CDR3 DNA sequence: TGTGCCAGCGAGCGACAGCCCGGCACAGATACGCAGTATTTT. Encoded protein: CASERQPGTDTQYF.

This clone appeared a single time. J is TRBJ1-3 and V is TRBV6-5; 11 nucleotides agree with TRBD1. The CDR3 contains 16 residues. V was clipped by 3 bases and J by 3 bases; unmatched bases: 4. Germline loops: CDR1 MNHEY, CDR2 SVGAGI. The CDR3 region has the DNA TGTGCCAGCAGTTATGGACAGGGGGCCGGTGGAAACACCATATATTTT. It translates to CASSYGQGAGGNTIYF.

The V and J genes are TRBV6-6 and TRBJ2-5; TRBD2 matches 7 bases. The CDR3 covers 13 residues. V dropped 10 bases and J dropped 5; count of bases not matched to a gene: 10. CDR1 and CDR2 from the germline V gene are MNHNY and SVGAGI (reference sequence). The CDR3 is CATTSPSRETQYF. For the CDR3, the DNA is TGTGCCACGACTAGCCCCTCCAGGGAGACCCAGTACTTC.

The chain has TRBV5-4 and TRBJ2-7; no reliable D call. Germline values: CDR1 SGHNT, CDR2 YYREEE (reference sequence). The germline V and J ends were trimmed by 4 bases and 0 bases, with 14 bases remaining between them. The CDR3 runs 15 residues. The chain's CDR3 is CASSRLESSSYEQYF. CDR3 DNA: TGTGCCAGCAGCCGACTCGAGTCGAGCTCCTACGAGCAGTACTTC.

V is TRBV10-3 and J is TRBJ2-5, with 11 bases aligning to TRBD2. With 0 bases clipped from V and 3 bases from J, the junction kept 0 bases outside the gene matches. The germline gives CDR1 ENHRY, CDR2 SYGVKD. The CDR3 covers 15 residues. The CDR3 protein is CAISESTSGEETQYF. The CDR3 DNA reads TGTGCCATCAGTGAGTCGACTAGCGGGGAAGAGACCCAGTACTTC.

The chain employs TRBV28 and TRBJ1-3, with D unresolved. CDR1 MDHEN and CDR2 SYDVKM come from the germline V gene. V lost 4 bases and J lost 0, with 13 bases in between. The CDR3 contains 16 residues. The CDR3 here is CASSYTSAGSGNTIYF. DNA of the CDR3: TGTGCCAGCAGTTATACCTCGGCGGGCTCTGGAAACACCATATATTTT.

The chain couples TRBV5-6 to TRBJ2-7; D is unresolved. Germline CDR1 is SGHDT and CDR2 is YYEEEE. Trimming cost V 2 bases and J 0 bases, with 6 bases left between them. CDR3 length equals 13 residues. DNA for the CDR3: TGTGCCAGCAGCTTATACAGCTCCTACGAGCAGTACTTC. Protein: CASSLYSSYEQYF.

This chain uses TRBV5-1 with TRBJ2-3; D is uncertain. The V gene's germline CDR1 is SGHRS and CDR2 YFSETQ. CDR3 length equals 15 residues. V lost 0 bases to trimming and J lost 0 bases, with 8 bases between them. The DNA of the CDR3 is TGCGCCAGCAGCTTGGAGTGGGCTAGCACAGATACGCAGTATTTT. Its protein is CASSLEWASTDTQYF.

The chain uses TRBV10-1 and TRBJ2-1; maybe TRBD1 (6 bases). CDR3 length: 14 amino acids. Trimming shortened V by 9 bases and J by 6 bases, and 18 bases separated the two germline ends. Germline V lookup: CDR1 WNHNN, CDR2 SYGVQD (reference sequence). This CDR3 reads CASGGPKPSNEQFF. The DNA for the CDR3 is TGCGCCAGTGGGGGCCCAAAGCCTTCCAATGAGCAGTTCTTC.

The CDR3 DNA is TGTGCCAGCATATTCGGGACAGGGCCCGACTATGGCTACACCTTC. Translated: CASIFGTGPDYGYTF. The chain links TRBV28 to TRBJ1-2; 9 bases map to TRBD1. The V gene end was trimmed by 7 bases and the J gene end by 3 bases; junction bases not matched to a gene: 9. CDR3 size: 15 residues. CDR1 and CDR2 from the germline V gene are MDHEN and SYDVKM.

V and J are TRBV15 and TRBJ2-3; D remains unclear. In germline, CDR1 is LNHNV, CDR2 YYDKDF (reference sequence). V was shortened by 0 bases and J by 6 bases, with 4 bases between the two germline ends. This CDR3 contains 12 residues. CDR3: CATSRDLDTQYF. CDR3 sequence (DNA): TGTGCCACCAGCAGAGATCTGGATACGCAGTATTTT.

The chain joins TRBV20-1 to TRBJ2-1, with D tentatively TRBD2 (6 bases). Trimming shortened V by 2 bases and J by 15 bases, and 14 bases separated the two germline ends. There are 11 residues in the CDR3. The germline gives CDR1 DFQATT, CDR2 SNEGSKA (reference sequence). The CDR3 loop is CSARRDFPPFF. CDR3 DNA sequence: TGCAGTGCTAGAAGGGACTTCCCACCGTTCTTC.

This chain links TRBV5-4 with TRBJ2-3; 8 bases align to TRBD2. The J segment lost 3 bases and the V segment lost 4 bases, leaving 7 bases of the junction unmatched. Per germline, CDR1 SGHNT and CDR2 YYREEE (reference sequence). The CDR3 runs 15 residues. The chain's CDR3 is CASSRSGSWTDTQYF. CDR3 nucleotides: TGTGCCAGCAGCAGGAGCGGGAGTTGGACAGATACGCAGTATTTT.

The V gene is TRBV7-8, the J gene TRBJ1-2; TRBD1 matches 7 bases. V shed 1 base, J shed 4 bases, and the junction held 3 bases outside the gene matches. The CDR3 runs to 14 residues. Germline CDR1 and CDR2: SGHVS and FQNEAQ. CDR3 coding DNA: TGTGCCAGCAGCTTAGAGGACAGGCTCTATGGCTACACCTTC. It codes for CASSLEDRLYGYTF.

This sequence joins TRBV7-3 and TRBJ2-1, with D possibly matching TRBD1 (5 bases). CDR1 and CDR2 (germline): SGHTA, FQGTGA. CDR3 size: 16 residues. The V end lost 0 bases, the J end lost 1 base, and 10 bases lay between the germline ends. The CDR3 DNA is TGTGCCAGCAGCTTAACGGTGGCAGGGTCCTACAATGAGCAGTTCTTC. This sequence encodes CASSLTVAGSYNEQFF.